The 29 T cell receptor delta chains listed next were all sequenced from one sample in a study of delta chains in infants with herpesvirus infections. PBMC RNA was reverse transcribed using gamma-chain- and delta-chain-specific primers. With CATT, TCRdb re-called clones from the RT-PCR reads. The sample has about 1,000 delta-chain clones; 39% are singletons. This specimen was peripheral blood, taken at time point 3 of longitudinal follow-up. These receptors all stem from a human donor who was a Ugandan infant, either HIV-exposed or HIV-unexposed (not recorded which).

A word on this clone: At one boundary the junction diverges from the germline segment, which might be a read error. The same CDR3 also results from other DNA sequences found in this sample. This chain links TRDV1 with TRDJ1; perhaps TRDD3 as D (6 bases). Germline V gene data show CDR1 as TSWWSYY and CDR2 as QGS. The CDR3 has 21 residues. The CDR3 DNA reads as TGTGCTCTTGGGGACCTTTCTACGTTCTGGGGAAATTTGAGGTACACCGATAAACTAATCTTT. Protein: CALGDLSTFWGNLRYTDKLIF.

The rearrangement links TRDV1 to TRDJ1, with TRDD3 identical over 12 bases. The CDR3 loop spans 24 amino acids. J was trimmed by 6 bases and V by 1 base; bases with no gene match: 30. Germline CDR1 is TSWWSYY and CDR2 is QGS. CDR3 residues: CALGEPYQPSHPDALLGDTHKLIF. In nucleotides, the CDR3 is TGTGCTCTTGGGGAACCCTATCAACCTTCCCACCCCGATGCTTTACTGGGGGATACTCATAAACTCATCTTT.

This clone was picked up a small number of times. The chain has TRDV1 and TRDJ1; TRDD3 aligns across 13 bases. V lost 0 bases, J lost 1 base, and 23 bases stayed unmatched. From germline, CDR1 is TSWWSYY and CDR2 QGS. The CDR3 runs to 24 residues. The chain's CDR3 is CALGELSAFPSLLGDTLLTDKLIF. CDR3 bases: TGTGCTCTTGGGGAACTGTCAGCATTCCCCTCTTTACTGGGGGATACGCTTCTCACCGATAAACTCATCTTT.

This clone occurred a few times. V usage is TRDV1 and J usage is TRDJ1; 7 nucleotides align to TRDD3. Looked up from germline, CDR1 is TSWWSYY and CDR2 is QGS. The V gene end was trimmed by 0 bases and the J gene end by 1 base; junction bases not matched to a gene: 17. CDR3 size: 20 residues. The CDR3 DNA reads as TGTGCTCTTGGGGAACTACTGGGGATCCAGGCAGGTCCTCTCACCGATAAACTCATCTTT. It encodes CALGELLGIQAGPLTDKLIF.

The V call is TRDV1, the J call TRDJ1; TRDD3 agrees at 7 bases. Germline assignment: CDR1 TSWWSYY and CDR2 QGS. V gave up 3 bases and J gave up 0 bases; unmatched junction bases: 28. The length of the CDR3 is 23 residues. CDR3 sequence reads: CALGDPYGDAGYKFKGHTDKLIF. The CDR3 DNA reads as TGTGCTCTTGGGGACCCTTACGGGGACGCGGGATACAAGTTCAAGGGGCACACCGATAAACTCATCTTT.

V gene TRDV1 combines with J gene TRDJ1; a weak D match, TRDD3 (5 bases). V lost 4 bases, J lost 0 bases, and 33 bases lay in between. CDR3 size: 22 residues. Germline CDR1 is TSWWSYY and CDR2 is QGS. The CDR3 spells CALGVFPRLYGPGPTYTDKLIF. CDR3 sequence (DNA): TGTGCTCTTGGGGTGTTCCCCCGATTATACGGACCGGGACCAACATACACCGATAAACTCATCTTT.

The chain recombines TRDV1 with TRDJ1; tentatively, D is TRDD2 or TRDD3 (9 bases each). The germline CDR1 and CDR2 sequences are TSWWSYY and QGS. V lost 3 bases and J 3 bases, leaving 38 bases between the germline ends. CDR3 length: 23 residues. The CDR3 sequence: CALGDPAFLRWGIGFGTADKLIF. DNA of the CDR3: TGTGCTCTTGGGGACCCGGCCTTCCTACGATGGGGGATAGGATTTGGAACGGCCGATAAACTCATCTTT.

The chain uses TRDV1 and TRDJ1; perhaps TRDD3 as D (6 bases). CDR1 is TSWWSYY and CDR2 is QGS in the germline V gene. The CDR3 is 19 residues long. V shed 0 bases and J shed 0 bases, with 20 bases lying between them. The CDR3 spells CALGELTYREVGDTDKLIF. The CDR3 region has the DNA TGTGCTCTTGGGGAACTAACGTACAGGGAGGTGGGGGACACCGATAAACTCATCTTT.

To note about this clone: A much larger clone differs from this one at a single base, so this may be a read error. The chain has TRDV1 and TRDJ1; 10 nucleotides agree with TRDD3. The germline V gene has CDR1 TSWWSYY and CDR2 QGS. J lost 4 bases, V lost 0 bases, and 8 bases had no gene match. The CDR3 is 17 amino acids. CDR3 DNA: TGTGCTCTTGGGGAACTGATCACTGGGGGATTTATCGATAAACTCATCTTT. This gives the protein CALGELITGGFIDKLIF.

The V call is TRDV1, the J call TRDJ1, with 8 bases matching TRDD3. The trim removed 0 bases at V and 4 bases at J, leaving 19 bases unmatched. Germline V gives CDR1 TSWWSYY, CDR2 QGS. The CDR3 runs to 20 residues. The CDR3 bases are TGTGCTCTTGGGGAACTAATCCTACGTGGATGGGGGATCGGGGACGATAAACTCATCTTT. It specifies CALGELILRGWGIGDDKLIF.

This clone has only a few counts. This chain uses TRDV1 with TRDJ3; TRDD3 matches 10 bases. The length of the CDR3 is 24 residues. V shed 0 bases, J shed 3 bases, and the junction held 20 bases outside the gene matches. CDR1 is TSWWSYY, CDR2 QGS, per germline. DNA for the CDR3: TGTGCTCTTGGGGAACTCAGGAGATTCCTAGGGGGGATACGGGTAGACTGGGACACCCGACAGATGTTTTTC. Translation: CALGELRRFLGGIRVDWDTRQMFF.

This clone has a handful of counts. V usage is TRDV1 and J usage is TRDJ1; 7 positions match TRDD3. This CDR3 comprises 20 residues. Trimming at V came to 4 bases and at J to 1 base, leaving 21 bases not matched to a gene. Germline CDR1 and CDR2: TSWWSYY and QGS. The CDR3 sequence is CALGVSTAAGGLHFTDKLIF. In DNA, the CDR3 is TGTGCTCTTGGGGTCTCTACTGCGGCTGGGGGTCTACACTTCACCGATAAACTCATCTTT.

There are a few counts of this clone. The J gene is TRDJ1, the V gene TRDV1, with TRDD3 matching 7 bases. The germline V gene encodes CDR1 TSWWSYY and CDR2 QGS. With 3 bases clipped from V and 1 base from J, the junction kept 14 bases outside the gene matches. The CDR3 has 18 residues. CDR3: CALGERVPVHWGTDKLIF. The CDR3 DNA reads TGTGCTCTTGGGGAGAGGGTTCCCGTCCACTGGGGCACCGATAAACTCATCTTT.

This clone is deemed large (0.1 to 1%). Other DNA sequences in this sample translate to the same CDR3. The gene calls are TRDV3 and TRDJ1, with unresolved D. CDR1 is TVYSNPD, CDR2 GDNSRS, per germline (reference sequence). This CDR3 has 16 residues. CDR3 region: CAAIPGLRTYLNKLIF. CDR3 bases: TGTGCTGCTATCCCCGGCCTGCGGACCTATCTTAATAAACTCATCTTT.

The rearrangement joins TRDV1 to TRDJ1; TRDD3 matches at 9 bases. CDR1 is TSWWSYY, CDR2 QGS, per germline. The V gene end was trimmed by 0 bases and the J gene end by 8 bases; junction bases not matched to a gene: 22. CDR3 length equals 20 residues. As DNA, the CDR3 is TGTGCTCTTGGGGAACTTAGCGCTTTAGGGGCTTACTGGGGGAAACTAAAACTCATCTTT. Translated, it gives CALGELSALGAYWGKLKLIF.

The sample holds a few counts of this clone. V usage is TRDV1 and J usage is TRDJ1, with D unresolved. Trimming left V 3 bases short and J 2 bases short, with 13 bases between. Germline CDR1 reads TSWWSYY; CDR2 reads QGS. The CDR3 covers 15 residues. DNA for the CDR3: TGTGCTCTTGGGGAGAAAGGACGCCGGACCGATAAACTCATCTTT. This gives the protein CALGEKGRRTDKLIF.

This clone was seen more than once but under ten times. The CDR3 sequence: CALGETSGSYSTGGYFNTDKLIF. In DNA, the CDR3 is TGTGCTCTTGGGGAAACTTCGGGCTCCTACAGTACTGGGGGATACTTCAACACCGATAAACTCATCTTT. The chain combines TRDV1 with TRDJ1; 12 bases fit TRDD3. The V gene's germline CDR1 is TSWWSYY and CDR2 QGS. The CDR3 is 23 amino acids. Trimming cost V 2 bases and J 0 bases; bases outside gene matches: 22.

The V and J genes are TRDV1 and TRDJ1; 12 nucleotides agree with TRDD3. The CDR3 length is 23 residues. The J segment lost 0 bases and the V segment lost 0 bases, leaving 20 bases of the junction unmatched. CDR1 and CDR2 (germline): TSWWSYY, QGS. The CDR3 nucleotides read TGTGCTCTTGGGGAACTAGCCCATTCCTTTGGCTGGGGGATACGCGCTGACACCGATAAACTCATCTTT. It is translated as CALGELAHSFGWGIRADTDKLIF.

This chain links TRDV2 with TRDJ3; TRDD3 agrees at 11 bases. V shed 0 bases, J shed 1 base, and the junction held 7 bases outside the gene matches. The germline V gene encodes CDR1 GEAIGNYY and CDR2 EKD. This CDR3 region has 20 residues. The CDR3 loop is CACDTFGLGDISWDTRQMFF. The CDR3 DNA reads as TGTGCCTGTGACACCTTCGGACTGGGGGATATTTCCTGGGACACCCGACAGATGTTTTTC.

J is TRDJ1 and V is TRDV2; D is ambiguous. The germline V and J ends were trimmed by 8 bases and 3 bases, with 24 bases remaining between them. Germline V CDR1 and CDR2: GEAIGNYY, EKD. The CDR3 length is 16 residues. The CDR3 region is CASRPPGPVTADKLIF. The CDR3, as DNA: TGTGCCTCCCGGCCCCCCGGACCTGTCACAGCCGATAAACTCATCTTT.

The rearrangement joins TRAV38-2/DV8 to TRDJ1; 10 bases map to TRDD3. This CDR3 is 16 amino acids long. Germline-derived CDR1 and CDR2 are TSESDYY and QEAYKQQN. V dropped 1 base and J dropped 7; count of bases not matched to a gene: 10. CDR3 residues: CAYRSHVLGDAGKLIF. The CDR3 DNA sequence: TGTGCTTATAGGAGCCACGTACTGGGGGATGCCGGTAAACTCATCTTT.

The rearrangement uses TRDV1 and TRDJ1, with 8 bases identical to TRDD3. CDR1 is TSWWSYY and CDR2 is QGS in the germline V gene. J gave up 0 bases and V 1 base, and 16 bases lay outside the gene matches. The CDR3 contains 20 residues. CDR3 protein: CALGEHRFPLYWGDTDKLIF. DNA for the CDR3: TGTGCTCTTGGGGAACATCGCTTCCCTCTATACTGGGGGGACACCGATAAACTCATCTTT.

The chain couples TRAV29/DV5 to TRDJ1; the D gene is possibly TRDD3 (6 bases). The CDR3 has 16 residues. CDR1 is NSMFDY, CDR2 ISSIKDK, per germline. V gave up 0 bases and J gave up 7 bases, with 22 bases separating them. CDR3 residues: CAASEEYWALTGKLIF. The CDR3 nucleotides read TGTGCAGCAAGCGAGGAGTACTGGGCTTTGACTGGTAAACTCATCTTT.

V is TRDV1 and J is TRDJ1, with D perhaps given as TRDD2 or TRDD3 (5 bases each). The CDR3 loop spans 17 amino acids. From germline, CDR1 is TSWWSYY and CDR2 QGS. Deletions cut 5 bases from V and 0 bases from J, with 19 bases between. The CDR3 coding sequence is TGTGCTCTTGGGCATGATTTCCTGCGGGGGTACACCGATAAACTCATCTTT. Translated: CALGHDFLRGYTDKLIF.

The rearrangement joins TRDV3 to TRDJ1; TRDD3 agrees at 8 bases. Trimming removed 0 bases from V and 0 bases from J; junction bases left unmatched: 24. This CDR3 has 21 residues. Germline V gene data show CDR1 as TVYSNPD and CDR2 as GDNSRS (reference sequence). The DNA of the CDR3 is TGTGCCTTTAGATCGCGGTACTGGGGGTTAACCACTGATACGTACACCGATAAACTCATCTTT. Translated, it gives CAFRSRYWGLTTDTYTDKLIF.

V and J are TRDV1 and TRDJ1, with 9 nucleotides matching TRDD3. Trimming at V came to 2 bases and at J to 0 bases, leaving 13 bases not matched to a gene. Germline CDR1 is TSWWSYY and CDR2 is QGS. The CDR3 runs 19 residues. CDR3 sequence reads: CALGERGFLLGDNTDKLIF. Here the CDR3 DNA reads TGTGCTCTTGGGGAAAGGGGTTTCCTACTGGGGGACAACACCGATAAACTCATCTTT.

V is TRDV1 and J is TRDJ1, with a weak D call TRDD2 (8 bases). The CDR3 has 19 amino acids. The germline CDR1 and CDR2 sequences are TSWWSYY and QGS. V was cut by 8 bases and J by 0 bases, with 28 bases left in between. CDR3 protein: CALRLLPSTSGGHTDKLIF. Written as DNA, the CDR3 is TGTGCTCTTAGGCTCCTTCCTAGTACGTCTGGGGGCCACACCGATAAACTCATCTTT.

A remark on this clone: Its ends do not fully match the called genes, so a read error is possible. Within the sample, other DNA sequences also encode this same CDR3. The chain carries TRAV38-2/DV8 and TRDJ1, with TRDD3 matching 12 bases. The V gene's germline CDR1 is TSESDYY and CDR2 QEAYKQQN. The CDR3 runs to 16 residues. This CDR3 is CAYRSHVLGDTGKLIF. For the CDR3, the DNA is TGTGCTTATAGGAGCCACGTACTGGGGGATACCGGTAAACTCATCTTT.

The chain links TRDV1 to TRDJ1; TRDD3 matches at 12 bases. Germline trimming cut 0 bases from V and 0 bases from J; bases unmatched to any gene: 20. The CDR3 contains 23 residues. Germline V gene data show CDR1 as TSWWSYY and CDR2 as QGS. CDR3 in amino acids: CALGELSFLGLGDTVANTDKLIF. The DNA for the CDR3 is TGTGCTCTTGGGGAACTGTCCTTCCTAGGGCTGGGGGATACGGTAGCGAACACCGATAAACTCATCTTT.